The sample holds many counts of the clone carrying this T cell receptor beta chain. Its antigen is as yet unknown. Sequence at one end of the junction differs from germline and may be a read error. The CDR3 has 15 amino acids. From germline, CDR1 is MNHEY and CDR2 SVGAGI. The sample belongs to a study of regulatory T cells in long-lasting Graves disease. Study-level points and caveats: The study examined only peripheral blood, not thyroid tissue. Small sample size may have lowered accuracy.

The time point was: newly diagnosed GD, antithyroid drugs for less than 3 months. PBMC RNA was the source of the TCR library. Arm-PCR with iRepertoire HTBI primers amplified the CDR3 regions for these TCR beta libraries. TCRdb passed the multiplex PCR reads through MiXCR, listing each CDR3 protein once. The table records 300,000 to 400,000 distinct CDR3 sequences, roughly a sixth of them present only once. The genes are TRBV6-5 and TRBJ1-4; possible D gene TRBD1, 5 bases. This specimen consisted of peripheral blood mononuclear cells (PBMCs), obtained at new diagnosis, from a patient treated with antithyroid drugs. The receptor was derived from a female donor with Graves disease. The CDR3 loop reads CASSYSSGMNEKLFF. In DNA, the CDR3 is TGTGCCAGCAGCTACTCATCAGGGATGAATGAAAAACTGTTTTTT.